This entry describes one TCR beta chain. Its target is unknown. The data stem from a study of monozygotic twins with inflammatory bowel disease. Findings of the study overall: People with IBD had fewer clonotypes in common with others than healthy twins did, especially with disease activity. Nothing supported a single strong signal or clonotype that was associated with IBD.

This CDR3 has 12 amino acids. CDR1 and CDR2 from the germline V gene are SGHRS and YFSETQ. UMIs were attached via template switching, each with a 6-nucleotide sample barcode. TCRdb re-called the 5' RACE reads and gives one entry per CDR3 protein, without DNA. This sample's table reports some 100,000 distinct CDR3 sequences. This TCR derives from a human donor with ulcerative colitis or Crohn's disease, or a healthy co-twin of an affected twin (not recorded which). Sequencing was done on a sample of blood. V gene TRBV5-1 combines with J gene TRBJ1-2. The CDR3 loop reads CASSLNSDGYTF.